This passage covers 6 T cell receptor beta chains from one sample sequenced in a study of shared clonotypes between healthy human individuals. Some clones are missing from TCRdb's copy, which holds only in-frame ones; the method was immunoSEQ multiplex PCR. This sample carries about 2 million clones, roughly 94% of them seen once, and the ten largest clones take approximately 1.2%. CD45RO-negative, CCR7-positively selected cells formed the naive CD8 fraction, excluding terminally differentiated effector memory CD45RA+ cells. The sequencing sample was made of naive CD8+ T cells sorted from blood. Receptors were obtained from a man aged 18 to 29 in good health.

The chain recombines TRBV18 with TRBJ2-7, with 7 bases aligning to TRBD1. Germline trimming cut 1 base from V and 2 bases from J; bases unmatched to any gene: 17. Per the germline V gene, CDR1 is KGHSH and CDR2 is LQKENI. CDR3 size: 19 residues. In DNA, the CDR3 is TGTGCCAGCTCACCACTAAAACTGGGAAATATAACAGGGGCCTACGAGCAGTACTTC. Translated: CASSPLKLGNITGAYEQYF.

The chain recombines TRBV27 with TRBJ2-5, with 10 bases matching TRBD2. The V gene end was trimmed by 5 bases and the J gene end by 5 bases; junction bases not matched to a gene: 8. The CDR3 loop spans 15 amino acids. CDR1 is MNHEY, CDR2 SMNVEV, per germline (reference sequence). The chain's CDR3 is CASSPQAGGHETQYF. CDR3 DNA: TGTGCCAGCAGTCCCCAAGCGGGGGGGCACGAGACCCAGTACTTC.

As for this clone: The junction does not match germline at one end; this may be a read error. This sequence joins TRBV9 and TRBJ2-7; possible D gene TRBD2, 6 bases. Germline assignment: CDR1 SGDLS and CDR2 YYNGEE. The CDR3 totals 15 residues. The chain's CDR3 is CASTVDGEPGGEQYF. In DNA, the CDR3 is TGTGCCAGCACCGTAGATGGGGAGCCCGGGGGAGAGCAGTACTTC.

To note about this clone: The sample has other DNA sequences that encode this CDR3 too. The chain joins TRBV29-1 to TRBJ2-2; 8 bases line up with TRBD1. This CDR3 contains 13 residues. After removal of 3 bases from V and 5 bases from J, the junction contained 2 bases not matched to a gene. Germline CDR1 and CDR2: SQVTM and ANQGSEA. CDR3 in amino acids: CSVETGETGELFF. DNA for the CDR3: TGCAGCGTTGAGACAGGGGAAACCGGGGAGCTGTTTTTT.

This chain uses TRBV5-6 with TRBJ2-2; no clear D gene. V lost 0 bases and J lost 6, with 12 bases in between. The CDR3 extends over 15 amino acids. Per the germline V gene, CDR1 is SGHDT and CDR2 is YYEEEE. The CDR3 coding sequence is TGTGCCAGCAGCTTGGTCTCGCATGGTGCCGGGGAGCTGTTTTTT. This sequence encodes CASSLVSHGAGELFF. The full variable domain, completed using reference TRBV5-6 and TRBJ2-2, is DAGVTQSPTHLIKTRGQQVTLRCSPKSGHDTVSWYQQALGQGPQFIFQYYEEEERQRGNFPDRFSGHQFPNYSSELNVNALLLGDSALYLCASSLVSHGAGELFFGEGSRLTVL.

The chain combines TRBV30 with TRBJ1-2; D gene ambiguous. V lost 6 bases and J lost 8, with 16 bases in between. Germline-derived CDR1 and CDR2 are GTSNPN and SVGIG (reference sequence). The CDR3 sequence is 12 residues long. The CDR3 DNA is TGTGCCTGCCCCGCCCGGGGAGGCGGCTACACCTTC. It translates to CACPARGGGYTF.